One sample yielded the 17 T cell receptor beta chains listed below, sequenced in a study of blood T cells in healthy people across ages. PCR was performed a second time for roughly 7 to 11 cycles using a sample-barcoded 5' primer and a J-beta primer mix. Each CDR3 protein is one row after TCRdb ran MiXCR on the 5' RACE reads. The sample consists of roughly 800,000 distinct CDR3 sequences, nearly 60% of them appearing once. Sequencing was performed on blood. Source of these receptors: a man under 40 in good health.

The V and J genes are TRBV29-1 and TRBJ1-5, with a tentative D call TRBD1 (5 bases). Trimming shortened V by 4 bases and J by 7 bases, and 14 bases separated the two germline ends. The CDR3 sequence is 13 residues long. CDR1 is SQVTM, CDR2 ANQGSEA, per germline. The CDR3 nucleotides are TGCAGCGTTGTTTGGACAACGGGGCAGCCCCAGCATTTT. This codes for CSVVWTTGQPQHF.

The V gene is TRBV5-1, the J gene TRBJ2-1; TRBD2 is a possible D gene (6 bases). This CDR3 is built from 14 residues. Deletions cut 8 bases from V and 6 bases from J, with 18 bases between. In germline, CDR1 is SGHRS, CDR2 YFSETQ. DNA for the CDR3: TGCGCCAGTTCCGGGACTCTACCGGTCAATGAGCAGTTCTTC. This sequence encodes CASSGTLPVNEQFF.

The chain employs TRBV6-2 or TRBV6-3 and TRBJ2-7; D remains unclear. CDR1 is MNHEY and CDR2 is SVGEGT in the germline V gene. CDR3 size: 13 residues. V was cut by 4 bases and J by 11 bases, with 18 bases left in between. In DNA form, the CDR3 reads TGTGCCAGCAGTTCCCCGACGGAGCGAATGAAGTACTTC. Its protein product is CASSSPTERMKYF.

This clonotype was counted only a few times. The chain couples TRBV7-2 to TRBJ2-4; TRBD2 matches at 13 bases. The V and J ends lost 3 bases and 10 bases, in that order; junction bases with no gene match: 9. CDR1 and CDR2 from the germline V gene are SGHTA and FQGNSA. This CDR3 is built from 16 residues. CDR3 residues: CASSLTTRTSGGIQYF. CDR3 nucleotide sequence: TGTGCCAGCAGCTTGACCACCAGGACTAGCGGGGGTATTCAGTACTTC.

This clonotype was detected only a few times. This chain connects TRBV5-6 to TRBJ2-7; 9 bases are a match to TRBD1. Germline V gives CDR1 SGHDT, CDR2 YYEEEE. The J segment lost 6 bases and the V segment lost 5 bases, leaving 15 bases of the junction unmatched. The CDR3 has 16 residues. The CDR3 here is CASSRLPGQGGREQYF. The DNA for the CDR3 is TGTGCCAGCAGTAGGCTACCGGGACAGGGCGGCCGCGAGCAGTACTTC. The whole variable domain, filled in from reference TRBV5-6 and TRBJ2-7, reads DAGVTQSPTHLIKTRGQQVTLRCSPKSGHDTVSWYQQALGQGPQFIFQYYEEEERQRGNFPDRFSGHQFPNYSSELNVNALLLGDSALYLCASSRLPGQGGREQYFGPGTRLTVT.

V gene TRBV4-3 combines with J gene TRBJ2-7; 7 nucleotides match TRBD1. Looked up from germline, CDR1 is LGHNA and CDR2 is YSLEER. CDR3 size: 15 residues. With V trimmed by 0 bases and J by 4 bases, 6 bases remained unmatched. CDR3 sequence: CASSQEGGPGYEQYF. CDR3 sequence (DNA): TGCGCCAGCAGCCAAGAAGGGGGCCCGGGTTACGAGCAGTACTTC.

V usage is TRBV3-1 and J usage is TRBJ2-1, with D unresolved. V was trimmed by 0 bases and J by 10 bases, leaving 7 bases between them. Germline-derived CDR1 and CDR2 are LGHDT and YNNKEL (reference sequence). The CDR3 length is 12 residues. CDR3 nucleotide sequence: TGTGCCAGCAGCCAAGAAAAGTACGAGCAGTTCTTC. Amino acids: CASSQEKYEQFF.

The chain recombines TRBV4-1 with TRBJ2-6; D possibly uses TRBD1 or TRBD2 (5 bases each). In germline, CDR1 is MGHRA, CDR2 YSYEKL. V was clipped by 4 bases and J by 15 bases, with 16 bases between them. The CDR3 has 13 amino acids. The CDR3 region has the DNA TGCGCCAGCAGCCCCGGGGCAGGGCTCGCCCTGACTTTC. Translation gives CASSPGAGLALTF.

The chain combines TRBV7-6 with TRBJ2-1, with TRBD2 identical over 12 bases. This CDR3 region has 17 residues. Trimming cost V 5 bases and J 3 bases; bases outside gene matches: 8. The germline V gene encodes CDR1 SGHVS and CDR2 FNYEAQ. CDR3 DNA: TGTGCCAGCAGCGAAACCACTAGCGGGGGGTTCTACAATGAGCAGTTCTTC. Residues: CASSETTSGGFYNEQFF.

V is TRBV28 and J is TRBJ2-7; D gene unclear. The CDR3 contains 16 residues. Germline V gene lookup returns CDR1 MDHEN and CDR2 SYDVKM. The ends were cut back, 2 bases at V and 1 base at J, with 15 bases in the middle. CDR3 sequence: CASSLKEFSPSYEQYF. In DNA, the CDR3 is TGTGCCAGCAGTTTAAAAGAATTTTCACCATCCTACGAGCAGTACTTC.

The gene calls are TRBV29-1 and TRBJ2-3, with 9 nucleotides matching TRBD1. The CDR3 totals 15 residues. V was pared by 7 bases and J by 4 bases, with 12 bases of the junction left unmatched. CDR1 is SQVTM, CDR2 ANQGSEA, per germline. For the CDR3, the DNA is TGCAGCGGCACCGGAGACAGGGGGTTCTCAGATACGCAGTATTTT. This translates into CSGTGDRGFSDTQYF.

The gene calls are TRBV6-2 or TRBV6-3 and TRBJ2-4; 12 bases match TRBD1. The J call may be incorrect, as the DNA end agrees better with TRBJ2-7. CDR1 and CDR2 from the germline V gene are MNHEY and SVGEGT. CDR3 length equals 15 residues. CDR3 sequence: CASSYTGTGGREQYF. The CDR3 nucleotides are TGTGCCAGCAGTTACACCGGGACAGGGGGCCGCGAGCAGTACTTC.

V is TRBV20-1 and J is TRBJ2-7; TRBD2 matches 13 bases. This CDR3 has 18 residues. After removal of 0 bases from V and 3 bases from J, the junction contained 11 bases not matched to a gene. Germline V gives CDR1 DFQATT, CDR2 SNEGSKA (reference sequence). This chain's CDR3 is CSARDLRTSGSVIYEQYF. The CDR3 nucleotides are TGCAGTGCTAGAGATCTTAGGACTAGCGGGAGTGTAATCTACGAGCAGTACTTC.

This clonotype was counted between two and nine times. V gene TRBV9 combines with J gene TRBJ2-7; 10 nucleotides line up with TRBD2. The CDR3 extends over 13 amino acids. Losses at the gene ends were 3 bases for V and 3 bases for J; bases not matched to a gene: 0. Looked up from germline, CDR1 is SGDLS and CDR2 is YYNGEE. This CDR3 reads CASSGTSGYEQYF. The CDR3, as DNA: TGTGCCAGCAGCGGGACTAGCGGCTACGAGCAGTACTTC.

This clonotype was counted a few times. The chain is built from TRBV5-1 and TRBJ2-4, with D perhaps matching TRBD2 (6 bases). The end of the DNA aligns better with TRBJ2-5, so the J call may be wrong. This CDR3 comprises 14 residues. Germline assignment: CDR1 SGHRS and CDR2 YFSETQ. The CDR3, as DNA: TGCGCCAGCAGCTTGGGGGGGGAGTGGGAGACCCAGTACTTC. It is translated as CASSLGGEWETQYF.

V and J are TRBV20-1 and TRBJ2-5, with 10 bases fitting TRBD1. The DNA end lines up better with TRBJ2-7; the J call may be wrong. The CDR3 spans 13 residues. Germline lookup yields CDR1 DFQATT and CDR2 SNEGSKA (reference sequence). In nucleotides, the CDR3 is TGCAGTGCTAAGACAGGGGGCGTTTACGAGCAGTACTTC. This gives the protein CSAKTGGVYEQYF.

The chain links TRBV7-2 to TRBJ1-2; 7 bases match TRBD1. This CDR3 contains 13 residues. Looked up from germline, CDR1 is SGHTA and CDR2 is FQGNSA. J was trimmed by 4 bases and V by 5 bases; bases with no gene match: 4. The CDR3 DNA reads as TGTGCCAGCAGCACAGGGGACCTCTATGGCTACACCTTC. Translation gives CASSTGDLYGYTF.